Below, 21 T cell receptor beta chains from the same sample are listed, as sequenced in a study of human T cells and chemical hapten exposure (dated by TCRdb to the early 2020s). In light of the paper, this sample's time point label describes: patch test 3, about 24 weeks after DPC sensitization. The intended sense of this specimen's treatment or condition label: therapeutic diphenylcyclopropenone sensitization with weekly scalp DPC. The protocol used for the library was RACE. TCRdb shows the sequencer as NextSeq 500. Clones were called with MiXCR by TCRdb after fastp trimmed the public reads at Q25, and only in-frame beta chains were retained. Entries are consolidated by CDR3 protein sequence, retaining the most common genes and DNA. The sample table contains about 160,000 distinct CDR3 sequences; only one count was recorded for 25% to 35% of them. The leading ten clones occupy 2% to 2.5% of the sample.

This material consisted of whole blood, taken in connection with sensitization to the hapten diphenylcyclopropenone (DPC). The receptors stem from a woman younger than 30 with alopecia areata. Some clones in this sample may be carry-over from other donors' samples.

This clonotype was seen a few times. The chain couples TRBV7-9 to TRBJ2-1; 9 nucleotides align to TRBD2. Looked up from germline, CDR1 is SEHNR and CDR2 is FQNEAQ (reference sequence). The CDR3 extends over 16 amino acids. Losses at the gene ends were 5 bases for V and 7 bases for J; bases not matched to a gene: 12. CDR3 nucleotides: TGTGCCAGCAGCCAGATAGCGGGAGTTTTTATTAATGAGCAGTTCTTC. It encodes CASSQIAGVFINEQFF. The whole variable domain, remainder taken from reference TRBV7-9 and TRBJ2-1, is DTGVSQNPRHKITKRGQNVTFRCDPISEHNRLYWYRQTLGQGPEFLTYFQNEAQLEKSRLLSDRFSAERPKGSFSTLEIQRTEQGDSAMYLCASSQIAGVFINEQFFGPGTRLTVL.

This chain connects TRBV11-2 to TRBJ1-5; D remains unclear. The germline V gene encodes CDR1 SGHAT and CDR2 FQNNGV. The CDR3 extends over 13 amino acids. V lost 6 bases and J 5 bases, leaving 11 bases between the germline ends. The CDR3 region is CASSRTVDQPQHF. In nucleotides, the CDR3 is TGTGCCAGCAGTCGGACGGTGGATCAGCCCCAGCATTTT.

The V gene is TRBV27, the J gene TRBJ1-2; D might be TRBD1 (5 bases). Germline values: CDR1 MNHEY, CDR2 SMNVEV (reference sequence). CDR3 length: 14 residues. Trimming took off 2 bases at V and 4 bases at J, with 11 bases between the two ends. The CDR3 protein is CASSLRPGFYGYTF. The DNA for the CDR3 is TGTGCCAGCAGTTTACGTCCAGGGTTCTATGGCTACACCTTC.

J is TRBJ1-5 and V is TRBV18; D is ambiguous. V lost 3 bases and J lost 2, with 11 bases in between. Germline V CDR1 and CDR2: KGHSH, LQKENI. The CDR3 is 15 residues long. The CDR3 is CASSPQKGRNQPQHF. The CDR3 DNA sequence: TGTGCCAGCTCACCGCAGAAAGGCCGCAATCAGCCCCAGCATTTT.

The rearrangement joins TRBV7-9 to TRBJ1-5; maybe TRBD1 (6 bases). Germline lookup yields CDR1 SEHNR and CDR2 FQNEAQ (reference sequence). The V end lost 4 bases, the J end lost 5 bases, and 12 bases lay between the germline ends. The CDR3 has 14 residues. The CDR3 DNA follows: TGTGCCAGCAGCTCGACAGGCAATCATCAGCCCCAGCATTTT. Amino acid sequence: CASSSTGNHQPQHF.

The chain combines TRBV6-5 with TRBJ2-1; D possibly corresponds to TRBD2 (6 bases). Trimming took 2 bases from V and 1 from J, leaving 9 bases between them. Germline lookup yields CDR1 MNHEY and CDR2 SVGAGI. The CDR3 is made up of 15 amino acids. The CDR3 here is CASSYRRESYNEQFF. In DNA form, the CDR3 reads TGTGCCAGCAGTTACCGGCGGGAATCCTACAATGAGCAGTTCTTC.

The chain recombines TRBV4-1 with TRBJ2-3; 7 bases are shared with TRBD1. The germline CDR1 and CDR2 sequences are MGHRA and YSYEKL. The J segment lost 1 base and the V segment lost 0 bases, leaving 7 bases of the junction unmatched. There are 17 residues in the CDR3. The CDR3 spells CASSQETGLAGTDTQYF. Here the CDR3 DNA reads TGCGCCAGCAGCCAAGAGACAGGGCTGGCGGGCACAGATACGCAGTATTTT.

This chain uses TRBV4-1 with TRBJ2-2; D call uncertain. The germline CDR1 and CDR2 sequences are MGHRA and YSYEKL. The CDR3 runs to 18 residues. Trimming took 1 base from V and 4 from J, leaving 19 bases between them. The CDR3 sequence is CASSQGDARRGGTGELFF. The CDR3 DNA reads TGCGCCAGCAGCCAAGGCGATGCCCGTCGAGGTGGCACCGGGGAGCTGTTTTTT.

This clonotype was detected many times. CDR3 sequence reads: CASSRQTLGSSGANVLTF. As DNA, the CDR3 is TGCGCCAGCAGCCGCCAGACTCTGGGGAGCTCTGGGGCCAACGTCCTGACTTTC. The rearrangement joins TRBV4-3 to TRBJ2-6, with D maybe TRBD2 (5 bases). Germline V CDR1 and CDR2: LGHNA, YSLEER. V shed 4 bases and J shed 0 bases, with 16 bases lying between them. The CDR3 is 18 amino acids.

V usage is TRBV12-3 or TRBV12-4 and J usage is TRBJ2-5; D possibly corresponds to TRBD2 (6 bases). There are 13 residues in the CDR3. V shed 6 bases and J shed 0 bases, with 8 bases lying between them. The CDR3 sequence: CASSRDYQETQYF. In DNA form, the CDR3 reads TGTGCCAGCAGCAGGGACTACCAAGAGACCCAGTACTTC.

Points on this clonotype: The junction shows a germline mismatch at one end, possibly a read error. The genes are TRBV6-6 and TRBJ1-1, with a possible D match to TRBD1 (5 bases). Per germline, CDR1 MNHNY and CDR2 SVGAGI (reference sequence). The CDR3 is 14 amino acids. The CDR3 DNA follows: TGTGCCAGCAGTTACGTCAGGGCCGGCACTGATGCTTTCTTT. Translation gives CASSYVRAGTDAFF.

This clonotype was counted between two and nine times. The CDR3 protein is CASSPASSYNSPLHF. The CDR3 DNA sequence: TGTGCCAGCTCACCAGCAAGCTCCTATAATTCACCCCTCCACTTT. V gene TRBV18 combines with J gene TRBJ1-6; no clear D. The CDR3 consists of 15 residues. Germline V gene data show CDR1 as KGHSH and CDR2 as LQKENI. V lost 2 bases to trimming and J lost 0 bases, with 5 bases between them.

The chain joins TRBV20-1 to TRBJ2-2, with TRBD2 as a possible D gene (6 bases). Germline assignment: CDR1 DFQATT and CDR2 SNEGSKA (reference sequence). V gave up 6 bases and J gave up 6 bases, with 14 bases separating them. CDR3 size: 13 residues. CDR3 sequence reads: CSAETRLAGELFF. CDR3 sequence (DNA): TGCAGTGCCGAGACTAGGCTGGCCGGGGAGCTGTTTTTT.

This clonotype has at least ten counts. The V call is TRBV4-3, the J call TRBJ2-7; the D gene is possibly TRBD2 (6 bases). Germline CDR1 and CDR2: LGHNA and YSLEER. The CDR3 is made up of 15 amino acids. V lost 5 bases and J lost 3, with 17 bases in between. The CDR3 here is CASSFHPGSLYEQYF. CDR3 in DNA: TGCGCCAGCAGCTTTCACCCCGGGAGCCTCTACGAGCAGTACTTC.

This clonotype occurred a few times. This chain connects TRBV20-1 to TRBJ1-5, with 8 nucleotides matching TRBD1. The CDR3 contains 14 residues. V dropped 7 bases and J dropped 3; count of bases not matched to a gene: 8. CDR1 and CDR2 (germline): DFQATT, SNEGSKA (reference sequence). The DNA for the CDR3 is TGCAGTGTCGACAGGGGACTTTTCAATCAGCCCCAGCATTTT. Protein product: CSVDRGLFNQPQHF.

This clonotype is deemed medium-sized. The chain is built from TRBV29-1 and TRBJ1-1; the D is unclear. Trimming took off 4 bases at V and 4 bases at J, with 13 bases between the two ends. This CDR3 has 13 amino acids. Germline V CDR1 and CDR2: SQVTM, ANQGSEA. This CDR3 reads CSVAVASVTEAFF. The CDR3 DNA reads TGCAGCGTTGCTGTAGCGTCGGTCACTGAAGCTTTCTTT.

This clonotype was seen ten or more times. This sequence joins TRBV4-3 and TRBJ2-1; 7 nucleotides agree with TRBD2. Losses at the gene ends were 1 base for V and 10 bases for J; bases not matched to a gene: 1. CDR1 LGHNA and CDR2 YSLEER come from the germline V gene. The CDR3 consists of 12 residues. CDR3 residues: CASSQGRGEQFF. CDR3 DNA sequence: TGCGCCAGCAGCCAAGGGCGGGGGGAGCAGTTCTTC.

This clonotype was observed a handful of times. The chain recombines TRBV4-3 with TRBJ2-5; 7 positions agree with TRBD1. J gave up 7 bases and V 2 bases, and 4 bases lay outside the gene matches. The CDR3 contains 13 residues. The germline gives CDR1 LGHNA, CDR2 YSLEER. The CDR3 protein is CASSQSQGRTQYF. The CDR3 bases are TGCGCCAGCAGCCAATCACAGGGGAGGACCCAGTACTTC.

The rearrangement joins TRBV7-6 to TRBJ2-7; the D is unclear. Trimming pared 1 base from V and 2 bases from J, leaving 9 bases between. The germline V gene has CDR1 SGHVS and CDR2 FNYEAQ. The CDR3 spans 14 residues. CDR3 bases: TGTGCCAGCAGCTTAGTACGCGGCCCCTACGAGCAGTACTTC. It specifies CASSLVRGPYEQYF.

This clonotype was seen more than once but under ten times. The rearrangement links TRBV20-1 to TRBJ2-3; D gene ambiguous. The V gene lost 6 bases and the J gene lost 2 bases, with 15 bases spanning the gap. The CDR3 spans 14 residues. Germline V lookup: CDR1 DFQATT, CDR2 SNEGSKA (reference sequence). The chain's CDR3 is CSAQRLSHTDTQYF. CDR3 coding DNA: TGCAGTGCCCAAAGACTTTCCCACACAGATACGCAGTATTTT.

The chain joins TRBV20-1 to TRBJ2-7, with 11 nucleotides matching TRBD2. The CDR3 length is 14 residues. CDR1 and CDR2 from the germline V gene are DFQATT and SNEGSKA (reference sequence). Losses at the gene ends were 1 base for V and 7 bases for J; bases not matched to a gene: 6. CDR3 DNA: TGCAGTGCTAGAGCGGGACTAGCGGTGCGGGAGCAGTACTTC. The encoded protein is CSARAGLAVREQYF.